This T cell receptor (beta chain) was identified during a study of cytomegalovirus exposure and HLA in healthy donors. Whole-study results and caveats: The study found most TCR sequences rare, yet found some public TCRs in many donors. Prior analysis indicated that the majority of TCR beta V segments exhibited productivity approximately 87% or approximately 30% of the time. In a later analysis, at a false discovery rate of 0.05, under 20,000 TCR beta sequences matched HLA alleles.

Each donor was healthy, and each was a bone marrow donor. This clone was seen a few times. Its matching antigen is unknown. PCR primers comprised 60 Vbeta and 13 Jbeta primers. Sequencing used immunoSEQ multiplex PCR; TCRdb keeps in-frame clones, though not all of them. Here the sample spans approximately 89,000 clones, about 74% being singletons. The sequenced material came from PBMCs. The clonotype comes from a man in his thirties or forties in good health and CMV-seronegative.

The CDR3: CASSYPGGTEAFF. The DNA of the CDR3 is TGTGCCAGCAGTTACCCCGGGGGCACTGAAGCTTTCTTT. V gene TRBV6-6 combines with J gene TRBJ1-1, with D possibly matching TRBD1 (5 bases). V was pared by 2 bases and J by 4 bases, with 8 bases between. Germline CDR1 and CDR2: MNHNY and SVGAGI (reference sequence). The length of the CDR3 is 13 residues.